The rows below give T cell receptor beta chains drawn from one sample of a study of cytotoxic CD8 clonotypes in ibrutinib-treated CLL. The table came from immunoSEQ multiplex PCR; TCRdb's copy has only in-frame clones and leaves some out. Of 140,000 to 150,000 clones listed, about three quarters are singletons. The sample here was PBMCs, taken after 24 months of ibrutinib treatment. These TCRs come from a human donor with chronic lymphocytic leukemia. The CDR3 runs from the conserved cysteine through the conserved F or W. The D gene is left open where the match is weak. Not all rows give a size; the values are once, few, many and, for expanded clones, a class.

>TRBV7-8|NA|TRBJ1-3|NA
CASSLVPAGHHSGNTIYF
TGTGCCAGCAGCTTAGTCCCGGCAGGCCACCACTCTGGAAACACCATATATTTT
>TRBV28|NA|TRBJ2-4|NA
CASSLLTVGTLAKNIQYF
TGTGCCAGCAGTTTATTAACGGTGGGGACCCTAGCCAAAAACATTCAGTACTTC
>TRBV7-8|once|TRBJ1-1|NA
CASSRPAGVTFF
TGTGCCAGCAGCCGACCGGCAGGGGTAACTTTCTTT
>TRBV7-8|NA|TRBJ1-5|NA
CASSLDPSPQHF
TGTGCCAGCAGCTTAGACCCCTCGCCCCAGCATTTT
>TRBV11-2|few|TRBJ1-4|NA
CASSLGRGNTEKLFF
TGTGCCAGCAGCTTAGGGAGGGGAAACACCGAAAAACTGTTTTTT
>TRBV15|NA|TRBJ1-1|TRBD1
CADQAEGDRGQGEAFF
TGTGCCGACCAAGCAGAAGGTGACAGGGGGCAGGGTGAAGCTTTCTTT
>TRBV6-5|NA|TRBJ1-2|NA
CASSYGAGGNYGYTF
TGTGCCAGCAGTTACGGGGCGGGGGGTAACTATGGCTACACCTTC
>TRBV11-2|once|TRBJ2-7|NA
CASSPVQDLSYEQYF
TGTGCCAGCAGCCCCGTACAGGACCTCTCCTACGAGCAGTACTTC
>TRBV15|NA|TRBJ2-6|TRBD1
CATSPTGDGSGANVLTF
TGTGCCACCAGCCCCACAGGGGACGGCTCTGGGGCCAACGTCCTGACTTTC
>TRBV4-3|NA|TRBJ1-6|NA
CASSQAGLDSPLHF
TGCGCCAGCAGCCAAGCAGGCTTGGATTCACCCCTCCACTTT
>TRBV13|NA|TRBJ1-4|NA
CASSLGRVGTNEKLFF
TGTGCCAGCAGCTTGGGCAGGGTTGGCACTAATGAAAAACTGTTTTTT
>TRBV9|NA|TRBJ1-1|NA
CASSVGVAGGAEAFF
TGTGCCAGCAGCGTAGGGGTTGCCGGAGGAGCTGAAGCTTTCTTT
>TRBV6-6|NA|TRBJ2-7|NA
CASSYAEQGSYEQYF
TGTGCCAGCAGTTACGCAGAACAGGGTTCCTACGAGCAGTACTTC
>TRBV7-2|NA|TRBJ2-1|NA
CASSRGGQSGEQFF
TGTGCCAGCAGCCGAGGGGGGCAGTCCGGTGAGCAGTTCTTC
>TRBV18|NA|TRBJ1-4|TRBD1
CASSNGMGQGRKLFF
TGTGCCAGCTCAAACGGGATGGGACAGGGAAGGAAACTGTTTTTT
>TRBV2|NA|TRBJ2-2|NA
CASSEGDITGELFF
TGTGCCAGCAGTGAAGGGGACATAACCGGGGAGCTGTTTTTT
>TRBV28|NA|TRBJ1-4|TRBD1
CASSSPRQGVEKLFF
TGTGCCAGCAGTTCTCCTCGGCAGGGGGTTGAAAAACTGTTTTTT
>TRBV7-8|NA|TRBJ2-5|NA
CASSLVGRETQYF
TGTGCCAGCAGCTTAGTGGGGCGGGAGACCCAGTACTTC
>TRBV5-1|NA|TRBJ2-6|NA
CASSFGFVAGAISGANVLTF
TGCGCCAGCAGCTTTGGATTCGTGGCAGGGGCGATCTCTGGGGCCAACGTCCTGACTTTC
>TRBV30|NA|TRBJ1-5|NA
CAWSLGPNQPQHF
TGTGCCTGGAGCCTCGGCCCGAATCAGCCCCAGCATTTT
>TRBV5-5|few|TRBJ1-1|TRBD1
CASSRGQANTEAFF
TGTGCCAGCAGCCGGGGACAGGCCAACACTGAAGCTTTCTTT
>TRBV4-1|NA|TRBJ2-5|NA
CASSQAGFPGSETQYF
TGCGCCAGCAGCCAGGCGGGCTTTCCGGGATCGGAGACCCAGTACTTC
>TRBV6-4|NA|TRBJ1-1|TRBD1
CASRRDRLNTEAFF
TGTGCCAGCAGGCGGGACAGATTGAACACTGAAGCTTTCTTT
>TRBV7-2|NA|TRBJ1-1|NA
CASSLEGYGTEAFF
TGTGCCAGCAGCTTAGAAGGGTATGGCACTGAAGCTTTCTTT
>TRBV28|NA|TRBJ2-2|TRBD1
CASSPTRTGGELFF
TGTGCCAGCAGTCCGACCCGGACAGGCGGGGAGCTGTTTTTT
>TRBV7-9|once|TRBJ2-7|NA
CASSALPGHSDEQYF
TGTGCCAGCAGCGCGCTGCCGGGGCACTCGGACGAGCAGTACTTC
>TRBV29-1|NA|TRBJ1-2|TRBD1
CSVGWQGAFGYTF
TGCAGCGTTGGGTGGCAGGGGGCATTTGGCTACACCTTC
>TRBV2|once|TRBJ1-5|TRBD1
CASMDRVGGQPQHF
TGTGCCAGCATGGACAGGGTCGGGGGGCAGCCCCAGCATTTT
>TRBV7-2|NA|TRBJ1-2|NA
CASSLMGMGSGYTF
TGTGCCAGCAGCTTAATGGGGATGGGTAGCGGCTACACCTTC
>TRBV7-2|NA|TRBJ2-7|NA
CASGKQGDAYEQYF
TGTGCCAGCGGAAAACAGGGCGACGCCTACGAGCAGTACTTC
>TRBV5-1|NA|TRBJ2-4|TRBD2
CASSLVPGRFGNIQYF
TGCGCCAGCAGCTTGGTGCCCGGGAGGTTCGGGAACATTCAGTACTTC
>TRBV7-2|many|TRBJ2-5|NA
CASSFSGGAETQYF
TGTGCCAGCAGCTTCAGTGGGGGGGCGGAGACCCAGTACTTC
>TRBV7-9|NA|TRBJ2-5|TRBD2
CASSPGLAGVYGETQYF
TGTGCCAGCAGCCCCGGACTAGCGGGAGTGTATGGAGAGACCCAGTACTTC
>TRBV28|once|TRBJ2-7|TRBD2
CASSLPASGSYEQYF
TGTGCCAGCAGTTTACCCGCTAGCGGATCCTACGAGCAGTACTTC
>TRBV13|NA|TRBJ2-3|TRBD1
CASSQPTGEWGTDTQYF
TGTGCCAGCAGCCAACCCACAGGGGAATGGGGCACAGATACGCAGTATTTT
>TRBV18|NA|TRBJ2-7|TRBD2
CASSPGGGEQYF
TGTGCCAGCTCACCAGGGGGAGGGGAGCAGTACTTC
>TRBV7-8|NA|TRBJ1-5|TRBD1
CASSLAGGHQPQHF
TGTGCCAGCAGCTTAGCAGGGGGCCATCAGCCCCAGCATTTT
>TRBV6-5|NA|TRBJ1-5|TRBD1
CASSTGQGGNQPQHF
TGTGCCAGCAGTACGGGACAGGGGGGCAATCAGCCCCAGCATTTT
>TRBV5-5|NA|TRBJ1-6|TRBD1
CASLQGQNNSPLHF
TGTGCCAGCTTACAGGGACAGAATAATTCACCCCTCCACTTT
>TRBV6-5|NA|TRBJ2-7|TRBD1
CASSPRTGPYEQYF
TGTGCCAGCAGTCCCCGGACAGGCCCCTACGAGCAGTACTTC
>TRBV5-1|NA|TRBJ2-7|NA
CASSLAGLSYEQYF
TGCGCCAGCAGCTTGGCCGGTCTCTCCTACGAGCAGTACTTC
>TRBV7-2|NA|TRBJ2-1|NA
CASSLGAEGYNEQFF
TGTGCCAGCAGCCTAGGGGCGGAGGGCTACAATGAGCAGTTCTTC
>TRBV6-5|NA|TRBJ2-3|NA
CASSYSYSDTQYF
TGTGCCAGCAGTTACTCTTATTCCGATACGCAGTATTTT
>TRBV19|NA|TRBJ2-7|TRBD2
CASRLAGAYEQYF
TGTGCCAGTAGGCTAGCGGGGGCCTACGAGCAGTACTTC
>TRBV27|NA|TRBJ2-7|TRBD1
CASSPPRGLGYEQYF
TGTGCCAGCAGTCCCCCCAGGGGGTTAGGTTACGAGCAGTACTTC
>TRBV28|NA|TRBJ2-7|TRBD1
CASRPMTGGFSYEQYF
TGTGCCAGCAGACCCATGACAGGGGGATTTTCCTACGAGCAGTACTTC
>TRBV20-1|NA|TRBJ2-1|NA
CSARGENEQFF
TGCAGTGCTAGGGGAGAGAATGAGCAGTTCTTC
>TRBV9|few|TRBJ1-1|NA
CASSYTGIGTEAFF
TGTGCCAGCAGCTATACAGGGATAGGCACTGAAGCTTTCTTT
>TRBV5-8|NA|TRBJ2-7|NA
CASSRPGRKSSYEQYF
TGTGCCAGCAGCCGGCCGGGACGCAAAAGCTCCTACGAGCAGTACTTC
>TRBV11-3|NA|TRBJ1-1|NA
CASSSGGKNTEAFF
TGTGCCAGCTCCAGTGGAGGGAAGAACACTGAAGCTTTCTTT
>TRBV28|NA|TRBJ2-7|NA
CASSFPPRGGGYEQYF
TGTGCCAGCAGTTTCCCCCCCCGTGGTGGAGGGTACGAGCAGTACTTC
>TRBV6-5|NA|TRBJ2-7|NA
CASSYTPGSSYEQYF
TGTGCCAGCAGTTACACCCCCGGGAGCTCCTACGAGCAGTACTTC
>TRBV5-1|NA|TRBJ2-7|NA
CASRDTDYEQYF
TGCGCCAGCAGGGACACCGACTACGAGCAGTACTTC
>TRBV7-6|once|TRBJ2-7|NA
CASSFSGSYEQYF
TGTGCCAGCAGCTTTTCCGGCTCCTACGAGCAGTACTTC
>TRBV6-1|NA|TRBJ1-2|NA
CASSEGAQGANYGYTF
TGTGCCAGCAGTGAGGGCGCGCAGGGTGCTAACTATGGCTACACCTTC
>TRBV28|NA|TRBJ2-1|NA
CASSQGWDNEQFF
TGTGCCAGCAGTCAGGGCTGGGACAATGAGCAGTTCTTC
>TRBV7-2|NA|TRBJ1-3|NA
CASSPTPNSGNTIYF
TGTGCCAGCAGCCCCACCCCGAACTCTGGAAACACCATATATTTT
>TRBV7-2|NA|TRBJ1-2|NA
CASSPGLDYGYTF
TGTGCCAGCAGCCCCGGGTTGGACTATGGCTACACCTTC
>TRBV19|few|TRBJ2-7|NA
CASSLGSSYEQYF
TGTGCCAGTAGTCTGGGCAGCTCCTACGAGCAGTACTTC
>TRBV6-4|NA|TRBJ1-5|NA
CASTGTNQPQHF
TGTGCCAGCACAGGGACCAATCAGCCCCAGCATTTT